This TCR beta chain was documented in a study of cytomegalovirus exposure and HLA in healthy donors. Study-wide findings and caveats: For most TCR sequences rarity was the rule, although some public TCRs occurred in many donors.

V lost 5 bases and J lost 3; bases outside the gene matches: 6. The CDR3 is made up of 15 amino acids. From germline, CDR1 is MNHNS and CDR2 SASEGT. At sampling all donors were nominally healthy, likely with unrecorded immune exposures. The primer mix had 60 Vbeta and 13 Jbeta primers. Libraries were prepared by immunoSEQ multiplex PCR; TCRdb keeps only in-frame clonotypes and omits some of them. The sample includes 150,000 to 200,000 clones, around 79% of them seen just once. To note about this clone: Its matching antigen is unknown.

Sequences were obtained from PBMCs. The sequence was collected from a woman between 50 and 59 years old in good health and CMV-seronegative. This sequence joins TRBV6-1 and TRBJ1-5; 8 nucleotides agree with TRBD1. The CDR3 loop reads CASSIGQGPNQPQHF. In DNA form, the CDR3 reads TGTGCCAGCAGTATTGGACAGGGTCCCAATCAGCCCCAGCATTTT.